The 31 T cell receptor beta chains below were found in one sample sequenced in a study of cytomegalovirus exposure and HLA in healthy donors. Primers included in the PCR were 60 Vbeta and 13 Jbeta primers. Clones were sequenced by immunoSEQ multiplex PCR, and TCRdb holds only the in-frame ones, with some missing. The sample carries some 150,000 clones, roughly nine tenths recorded once. Sequencing was carried out using PBMCs. The receptor source for this set is a woman in her 30s in good health and CMV-seronegative.

The chain couples TRBV7-2 to TRBJ2-7, with a possible D match to TRBD1 (5 bases). This CDR3 has 14 amino acids. Trimming took off 0 bases at V and 4 bases at J, with 10 bases between the two ends. Germline values: CDR1 SGHTA, CDR2 FQGNSA. CDR3 residues: CASSLAQVSYEQYF. CDR3 nucleotide sequence: TGTGCCAGCAGCTTAGCACAGGTTAGTTACGAGCAGTACTTC.

The V call is TRBV5-4, the J call TRBJ2-6; TRBD1 matches 9 bases. CDR3 length equals 18 residues. Per germline, CDR1 SGHNT and CDR2 YYREEE (reference sequence). Unmatched junction bases numbered 7, after V lost 0 bases and J lost 3 bases. Here the CDR3 reads CASSLVPQGAGGANVLTF. The CDR3 nucleotides are TGTGCCAGCAGCTTGGTGCCACAGGGGGCAGGTGGGGCCAACGTCCTGACTTTC.

This clone was seen more than once but under ten times. V and J are TRBV4-1 and TRBJ2-1; 11 bases fit TRBD2. V lost 3 bases, J lost 5 bases, and 3 bases stayed unmatched. Germline V CDR1 and CDR2: MGHRA, YSYEKL. The CDR3 is 15 amino acids. In nucleotides, the CDR3 is TGCGCCAGCAGCCAGACTAGCGGGGCTAACAATGAGCAGTTCTTC. This encodes CASSQTSGANNEQFF.

The chain employs TRBV7-2 and TRBJ1-2; TRBD1 is a possible D gene (5 bases). The V gene's germline CDR1 is SGHTA and CDR2 FQGNSA. The CDR3 covers 15 residues. Trimming pared 1 base from V and 4 bases from J, leaving 13 bases between. CDR3 protein: CASSLETRASYGYTF. CDR3 coding DNA: TGTGCCAGCAGCTTAGAAACCAGGGCTAGCTATGGCTACACCTTC.

The CDR3 sequence is CASSIAPDRPNTEAFF. Here the CDR3 DNA reads TGTGCCAGTAGTATAGCCCCGGACAGGCCTAACACTGAAGCTTTCTTT. The V gene is TRBV19, the J gene TRBJ1-1; 7 nucleotides match TRBD1. The V gene's germline CDR1 is LNHDA and CDR2 SQIVND (reference sequence). V lost 1 base and J lost 2; bases outside the gene matches: 7. This CDR3 spans 16 amino acids.

This clone was observed a handful of times. The chain combines TRBV6-1 with TRBJ1-1; D gene unclear. The CDR3 has 14 amino acids. Germline CDR1 and CDR2: MNHNS and SASEGT. V lost 0 bases and J 1 base, leaving 6 bases between the germline ends. In nucleotides, the CDR3 is TGTGCCAGCAGTGAAGCGGGAGGGAACACTGAAGCTTTCTTT. It yields the protein CASSEAGGNTEAFF.

The chain employs TRBV25-1 and TRBJ1-1; weak D call: TRBD1 (6 bases). The germline V and J ends were trimmed by 1 base and 0 bases, with 15 bases remaining between them. In germline, CDR1 is MGHDK, CDR2 SYGVNS. The CDR3 is 17 amino acids. The CDR3 region has the DNA TGTGCCAGCAGTGAATTACGGGCAGGGGCTCTGAACACTGAAGCTTTCTTT. The encoded protein is CASSELRAGALNTEAFF.

V gene TRBV15 combines with J gene TRBJ2-1; 10 nucleotides match TRBD2. The germline V gene encodes CDR1 LNHNV and CDR2 YYDKDF (reference sequence). The CDR3 runs 16 residues. The trim removed 0 bases at V and 6 bases at J, leaving 5 bases unmatched. The CDR3 DNA reads as TGTGCCACCAGCAGAGATCCCGTAGCGGGAGGCAATGAGCAGTTCTTC. It encodes CATSRDPVAGGNEQFF.

The V gene is TRBV5-6, the J gene TRBJ2-5; 10 nucleotides align to TRBD2. With the DNA end fitting TRBJ2-7 better, the J assignment may be wrong. This CDR3 is 15 amino acids long. Germline CDR1 and CDR2: SGHDT and YYEEEE. The CDR3 loop is CASSLWASGRYEQYF. In DNA form, the CDR3 reads TGTGCCAGCAGCTTGTGGGCTAGCGGGAGATACGAGCAGTACTTC.

The V call is TRBV4-1, the J call TRBJ2-3, with D perhaps TRBD2 (6 bases). Germline V gives CDR1 MGHRA, CDR2 YSYEKL. This CDR3 has 14 residues. Trimming removed 5 bases at V and 5 bases at J, with 14 bases between. In nucleotides, the CDR3 is TGCGCCAGCAGCACCCCGACCGGGGGAGATACGCAGTATTTT. Translation gives CASSTPTGGDTQYF.

A word on this clone: An end of the junction differs from the germline gene, which may be a read error. The CDR3 DNA follows: TGTGCCAGCAGTGACCTCTTCGGGGGAAGGGTAGGGAGTAACTTT. Protein sequence: CASSDLFGGRVGSNF. The rearrangement joins TRBV6-1 to TRBJ1-4; D perhaps matches TRBD1 (5 bases). In germline, CDR1 is MNHNS, CDR2 SASEGT. The CDR3 spans 15 residues.

The rearrangement joins TRBV6-1 to TRBJ1-5, with D possibly TRBD1 on 5 matching bases. Per germline, CDR1 MNHNS and CDR2 SASEGT. Trimming left V 4 bases short and J 3 bases short, with 13 bases between. The CDR3 covers 15 residues. The DNA for the CDR3 is TGTGCCAGCAGTGTTACAGGTCCAATCAATCAGCCCCAGCATTTT. This encodes CASSVTGPINQPQHF.

The CDR3 region has the DNA TGTGCCTGGAGTGTAGGGTCTAGCGGGGGGTCAGATACGCAGTATTTT. Translated: CAWSVGSSGGSDTQYF. The rearrangement links TRBV30 to TRBJ2-3, with 11 bases matching TRBD2. Germline V gene lookup returns CDR1 GTSNPN and CDR2 SVGIG (reference sequence). V dropped 0 bases and J dropped 4; count of bases not matched to a gene: 6. The CDR3 sequence is 16 residues long.

The chain is built from TRBV7-2 and TRBJ1-1; 7 bases agree with TRBD1. The CDR3 has 13 residues. Germline lookup yields CDR1 SGHTA and CDR2 FQGNSA. J was trimmed by 6 bases and V by 5 bases; bases with no gene match: 6. CDR3 sequence reads: CASSRRQGAEAFF. CDR3 DNA sequence: TGTGCCAGCAGCCGTCGGCAGGGGGCTGAAGCTTTCTTT.

J is TRBJ2-1 and V is TRBV18; TRBD2 matches 7 bases. The V gene end was trimmed by 2 bases and the J gene end by 5 bases; junction bases not matched to a gene: 9. Germline V gene data show CDR1 as KGHSH and CDR2 as LQKENI. The CDR3 contains 16 residues. The CDR3 region has the DNA TGTGCCAGCTCACCAACGACCGGGACTACCCACAATGAGCAGTTCTTC. Protein: CASSPTTGTTHNEQFF.

The rearrangement uses TRBV2 and TRBJ1-2; TRBD1 matches 9 bases. Germline V gene sequence: CDR1 SNHLY, CDR2 FYNNEI. With 11 bases clipped from V and 1 base from J, the junction kept 2 bases outside the gene matches. The CDR3 has 12 amino acids. The DNA of the CDR3 is TGTGCCCGGACAGGGGATAACTATGGCTACACCTTC. It is translated as CARTGDNYGYTF.

The J gene is TRBJ2-7, the V gene TRBV27; TRBD1 matches at 9 bases. With V trimmed by 5 bases and J by 0 bases, 5 bases remained unmatched. This CDR3 is 15 amino acids long. CDR1 MNHEY and CDR2 SMNVEV come from the germline V gene (reference sequence). Here the CDR3 DNA reads TGTGCCAGCAGTCCCGGGACAGGGAGCTCCTACGAGCAGTACTTC. Encoded protein: CASSPGTGSSYEQYF.

V gene TRBV7-9 combines with J gene TRBJ1-2, with D perhaps matching TRBD1 (6 bases). Trimming shortened V by 4 bases and J by 4 bases, and 16 bases separated the two germline ends. The CDR3 covers 15 residues. In germline, CDR1 is SEHNR, CDR2 FQNEAQ (reference sequence). The CDR3 sequence is CASSWDTLKLYGYTF. The CDR3 bases are TGTGCCAGCAGCTGGGACACCCTAAAGCTCTATGGCTACACCTTC.

The chain is built from TRBV15 and TRBJ2-7, with D possibly being TRBD1 (6 bases). The CDR3 spans 15 residues. CDR1 and CDR2 (germline): LNHNV, YYDKDF (reference sequence). Trimming cost V 3 bases and J 0 bases, with 12 bases left between them. The CDR3 region has the DNA TGTGCCACCAGCAGGGACAGAGTGGCCTCCTACGAGCAGTACTTC. This translates into CATSRDRVASYEQYF.

This chain connects TRBV27 to TRBJ2-5; TRBD2 might be the D (5 bases). V lost 5 bases to trimming and J lost 9 bases, with 10 bases between them. The germline gives CDR1 MNHEY, CDR2 SMNVEV (reference sequence). The CDR3 runs to 11 residues. For the CDR3, the DNA is TGTGCCAGCAGTCCCCCCGGGGCCCAGTACTTC. Encoded protein: CASSPPGAQYF.

V is TRBV5-1 and J is TRBJ2-1, with D perhaps TRBD2 (6 bases). V shed 4 bases and J shed 0 bases, with 14 bases lying between them. The germline gives CDR1 SGHRS, CDR2 YFSETQ. The CDR3 has 16 residues. The CDR3 DNA reads TGCGCCAGCAGCGGGCCGGGGACTCACTCCTACAATGAGCAGTTCTTC. This encodes CASSGPGTHSYNEQFF.

This clone occurred once. The CDR3 here is CASSLEHFSNQPQHF. Written as DNA, the CDR3 is TGTGCCAGCAGCTTAGAACATTTTAGCAATCAGCCCCAGCATTTT. This chain uses TRBV7-2 with TRBJ1-5; D is ambiguous. In germline, CDR1 is SGHTA, CDR2 FQGNSA. This CDR3 is 15 amino acids long. V was shortened by 1 base and J by 0 bases, with 7 bases between the two germline ends.

The chain joins TRBV5-1 to TRBJ1-1; D uncertain. The CDR3 totals 14 residues. Trimming pared 0 bases from V and 7 bases from J, leaving 13 bases between. Germline V lookup: CDR1 SGHRS, CDR2 YFSETQ. The CDR3 here is CASSLDPVSDEAFF. The CDR3, as DNA: TGCGCCAGCAGCTTGGATCCGGTCTCCGATGAAGCTTTCTTT.

CDR3 loop: CSVEGGAGTGAYEQYF. The CDR3 nucleotides are TGCAGCGTTGAAGGGGGGGCCGGGACAGGCGCCTACGAGCAGTACTTC. The chain uses TRBV29-1 and TRBJ2-7, with TRBD1 matching over 8 bases. The CDR3 is made up of 16 amino acids. J was trimmed by 2 bases and V by 1 base; bases with no gene match: 10. From germline, CDR1 is SQVTM and CDR2 ANQGSEA.

The V and J genes are TRBV9 and TRBJ2-1; 9 nucleotides match TRBD1. The length of the CDR3 is 15 residues. After removal of 3 bases from V and 5 bases from J, the junction contained 6 bases not matched to a gene. Germline values: CDR1 SGDLS, CDR2 YYNGEE. In nucleotides, the CDR3 is TGTGCCAGCAGCGGCCCGGGACAGGGCCACAATGAGCAGTTCTTC. This translates into CASSGPGQGHNEQFF.

This chain connects TRBV5-1 to TRBJ1-1; 10 positions agree with TRBD1. V dropped 4 bases and J dropped 6; count of bases not matched to a gene: 6. Germline V gene data show CDR1 as SGHRS and CDR2 as YFSETQ. The CDR3 spans 14 residues. The CDR3 DNA sequence: TGCGCCAGCAGCCGCCGACAGGGGGCAGCTGAAGCTTTCTTT. Its protein product is CASSRRQGAAEAFF.

This clone was counted only a few times. The chain links TRBV6-1 to TRBJ1-5; D call uncertain. Trimming shortened V by 7 bases and J by 3 bases, and 10 bases separated the two germline ends. CDR1 MNHNS and CDR2 SASEGT come from the germline V gene. The CDR3 spans 13 residues. The CDR3 protein is CASTQEANQPQHF. The CDR3, as DNA: TGTGCCAGCACCCAGGAGGCCAATCAGCCCCAGCATTTT.

This clone was seen only a few times. This sequence joins TRBV18 and TRBJ1-2; 7 bases match TRBD1. The ends lost 2 bases at V and 3 bases at J; junction bases unmatched: 3. Looked up from germline, CDR1 is KGHSH and CDR2 is LQKENI. The CDR3 spans 14 residues. Here the CDR3 DNA reads TGTGCCAGCTCACCAGTCAGGGGGGACTATGGCTACACCTTC. Protein: CASSPVRGDYGYTF.

The CDR3 sequence: CASSVVSGRERYEQFF. In DNA, the CDR3 is TGTGCCAGCAGCGTAGTTAGCGGGAGGGAACGCTATGAGCAGTTCTTC. V gene TRBV9 combines with J gene TRBJ2-1, with 11 bases matching TRBD2. From germline, CDR1 is SGDLS and CDR2 YYNGEE. V was clipped by 0 bases and J by 8 bases; unmatched bases: 7. CDR3 length: 16 residues.

This chain joins TRBV28 and TRBJ2-1, with D possibly TRBD1 on 5 matching bases. This CDR3 has 17 residues. CDR1 is MDHEN and CDR2 is SYDVKM in the germline V gene. The V end was cut by 5 bases, the J end by 0 bases, with 17 bases between. CDR3 in amino acids: CASSPHRKWSSYNEQFF. For the CDR3, the DNA is TGTGCCAGCAGTCCTCACAGGAAATGGAGCTCCTACAATGAGCAGTTCTTC.

This chain joins TRBV6-1 and TRBJ1-2; the match to TRBD1 covers 7 bases. Germline V CDR1 and CDR2: MNHNS, SASEGT. With 4 bases clipped from V and 2 bases from J, the junction kept 7 bases outside the gene matches. This CDR3 region has 15 residues. CDR3 nucleotides: TGTGCCAGCAGTGGATATGACAGGGCGAACTATGGCTACACCTTC. Translation gives CASSGYDRANYGYTF.